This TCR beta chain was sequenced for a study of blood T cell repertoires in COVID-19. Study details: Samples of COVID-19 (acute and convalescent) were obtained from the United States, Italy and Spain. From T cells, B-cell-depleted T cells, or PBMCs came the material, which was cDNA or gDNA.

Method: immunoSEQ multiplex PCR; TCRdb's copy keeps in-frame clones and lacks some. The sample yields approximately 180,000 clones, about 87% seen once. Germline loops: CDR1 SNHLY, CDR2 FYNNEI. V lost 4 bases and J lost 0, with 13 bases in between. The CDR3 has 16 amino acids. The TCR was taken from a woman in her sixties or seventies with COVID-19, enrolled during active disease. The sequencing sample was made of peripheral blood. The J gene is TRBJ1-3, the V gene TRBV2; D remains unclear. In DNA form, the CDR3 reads TGTGCCAGCAGTGCAACCGGACTGATCTCTGGAAACACCATATATTTT. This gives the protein CASSATGLISGNTIYF.